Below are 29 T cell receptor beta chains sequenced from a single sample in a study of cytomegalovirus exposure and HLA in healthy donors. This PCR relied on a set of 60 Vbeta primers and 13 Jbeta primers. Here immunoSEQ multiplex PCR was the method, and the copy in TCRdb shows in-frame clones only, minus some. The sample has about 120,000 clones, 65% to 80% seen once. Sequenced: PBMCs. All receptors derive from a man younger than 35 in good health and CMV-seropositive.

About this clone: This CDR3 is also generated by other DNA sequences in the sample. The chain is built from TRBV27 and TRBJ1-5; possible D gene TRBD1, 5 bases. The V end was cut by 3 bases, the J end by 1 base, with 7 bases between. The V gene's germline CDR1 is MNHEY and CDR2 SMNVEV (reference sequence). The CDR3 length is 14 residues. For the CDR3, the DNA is TGTGCCAGCAGTTTGGGGGGGAGCAATCAGCCCCAGCATTTT. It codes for CASSLGGSNQPQHF.

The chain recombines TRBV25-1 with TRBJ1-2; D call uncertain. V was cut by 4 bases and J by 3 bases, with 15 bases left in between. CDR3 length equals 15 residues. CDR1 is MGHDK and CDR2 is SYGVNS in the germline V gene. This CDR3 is CASSAPWTAHYGYTF. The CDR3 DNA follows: TGTGCCAGCAGTGCACCCTGGACTGCCCACTATGGCTACACCTTC.

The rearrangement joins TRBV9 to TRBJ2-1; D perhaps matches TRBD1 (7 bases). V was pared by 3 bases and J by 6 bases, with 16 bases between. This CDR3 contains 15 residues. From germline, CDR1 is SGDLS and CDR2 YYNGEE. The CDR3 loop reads CASSARGTVINEQFF. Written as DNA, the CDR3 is TGTGCCAGCAGCGCCCGCGGGACAGTCATCAATGAGCAGTTCTTC.

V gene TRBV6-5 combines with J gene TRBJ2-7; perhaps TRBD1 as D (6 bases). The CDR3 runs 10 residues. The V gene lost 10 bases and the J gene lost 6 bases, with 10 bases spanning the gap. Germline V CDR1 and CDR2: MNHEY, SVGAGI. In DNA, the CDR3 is TGTGCCACCCGAGGGGGCGAGCAGTACTTC. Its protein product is CATRGGEQYF.

The CDR3 loop is CASSSRQSPGANVLTF. The DNA of the CDR3 is TGTGCCAGCAGCTCACGACAGAGCCCTGGGGCCAACGTCCTGACTTTC. The chain joins TRBV5-4 to TRBJ2-6, with TRBD1 as a possible D gene (5 bases). Germline V CDR1 and CDR2: SGHNT, YYREEE (reference sequence). CDR3 length: 16 amino acids. V was pared by 3 bases and J by 2 bases, with 12 bases between. The whole variable domain, filled in from reference TRBV5-4 and TRBJ2-6, reads ETGVTQSPTHLIKTRGQQVTLRCSSQSGHNTVSWYQQALGQGPQFIFQYYREEENGRGNFPPRFSGLQFPNYSSELNVNALELDDSALYLCASSSRQSPGANVLTFGAGSRLTVL.

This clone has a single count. CDR3 nucleotides: TGTGCCAGCAGCCCAGACAGCACCTACGAGCAGTACTTC. This translates into CASSPDSTYEQYF. The chain employs TRBV7-2 and TRBJ2-7, with D perhaps matching TRBD1 (5 bases). CDR1 SGHTA and CDR2 FQGNSA come from the germline V gene. V lost 5 bases, J lost 2 bases, and 10 bases lay in between. CDR3 length: 13 amino acids.

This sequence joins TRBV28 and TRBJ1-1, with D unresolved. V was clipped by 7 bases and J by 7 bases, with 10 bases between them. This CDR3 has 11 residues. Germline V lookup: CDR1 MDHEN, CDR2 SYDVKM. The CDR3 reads CASKLTDEAFF. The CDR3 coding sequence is TGTGCCAGCAAGCTCACTGATGAAGCTTTCTTT.

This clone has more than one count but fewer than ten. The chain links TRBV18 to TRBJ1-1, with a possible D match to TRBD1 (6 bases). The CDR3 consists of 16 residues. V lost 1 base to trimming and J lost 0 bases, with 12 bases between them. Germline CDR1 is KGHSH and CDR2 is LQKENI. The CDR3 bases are TGTGCCAGCTCACCACTGAGCGGGGACATGAACACTGAAGCTTTCTTT. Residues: CASSPLSGDMNTEAFF.

For the CDR3, the DNA is TGTGCCTGGAGGGACTCCAGCACAGATACGCAGTATTTT. It yields the protein CAWRDSSTDTQYF. The chain recombines TRBV30 with TRBJ2-3; perhaps TRBD2 as D (5 bases). Germline V gene data show CDR1 as GTSNPN and CDR2 as SVGIG (reference sequence). The CDR3 is made up of 13 amino acids. V was shortened by 3 bases and J by 0 bases, with 7 bases between the two germline ends. Filled out from reference TRBV30 and TRBJ2-3, the complete variable domain reads SQTIHQWPATLVQPVGSPLSLECTVEGTSNPNLYWYRQAAGRGLQLLFYSVGIGQISSEVPQNLSASRPQDRQFILSSKKLLLSDSGFYLCAWRDSSTDTQYFGPGTRLTVL.

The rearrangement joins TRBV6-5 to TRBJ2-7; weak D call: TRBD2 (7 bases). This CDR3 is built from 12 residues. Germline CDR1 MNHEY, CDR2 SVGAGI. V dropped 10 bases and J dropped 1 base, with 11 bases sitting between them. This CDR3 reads CATRGASYEQYF. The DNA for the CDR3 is TGTGCCACACGGGGGGCGTCCTACGAGCAGTACTTC.

The CDR3 coding sequence is TGTGCCAGCAGTAAAGGGGGCCTGGGAGTTCAAGAGACCCAGTACTTC. As protein: CASSKGGLGVQETQYF. This chain joins TRBV27 and TRBJ2-5, with TRBD1 matching 7 bases. The length of the CDR3 is 16 residues. J lost 2 bases, V lost 5 bases, and 11 bases had no gene match. In germline, CDR1 is MNHEY, CDR2 SMNVEV (reference sequence).

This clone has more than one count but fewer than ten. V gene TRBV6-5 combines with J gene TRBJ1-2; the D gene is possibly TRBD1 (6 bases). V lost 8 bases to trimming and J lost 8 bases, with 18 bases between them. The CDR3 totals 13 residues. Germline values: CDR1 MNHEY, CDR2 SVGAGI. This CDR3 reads CASRETGSGGYTF. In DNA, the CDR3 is TGTGCCAGCCGAGAAACAGGGTCTGGCGGCTACACCTTC.

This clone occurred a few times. CDR3 in amino acids: CASSWGVSGPFF. The CDR3 coding sequence is TGCGCCAGCAGCTGGGGGGTTTCCGGGCCGTTCTTC. The chain employs TRBV5-1 and TRBJ2-1; D might be TRBD2 (6 bases). The V end lost 3 bases, the J end lost 15 bases, and 16 bases lay between the germline ends. CDR1 SGHRS and CDR2 YFSETQ come from the germline V gene. This CDR3 is built from 12 residues.

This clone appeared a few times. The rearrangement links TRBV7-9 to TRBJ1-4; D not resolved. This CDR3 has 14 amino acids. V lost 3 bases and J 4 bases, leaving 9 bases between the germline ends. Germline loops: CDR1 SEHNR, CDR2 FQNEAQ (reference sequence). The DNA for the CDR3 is TGTGCCAGCAGCTTGCTCGAGGTTAATGAAAAACTGTTTTTT. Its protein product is CASSLLEVNEKLFF.

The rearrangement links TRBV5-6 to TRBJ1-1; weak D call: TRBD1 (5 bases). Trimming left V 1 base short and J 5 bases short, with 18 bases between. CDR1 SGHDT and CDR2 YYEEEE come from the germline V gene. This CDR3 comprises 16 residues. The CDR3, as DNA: TGTGCCAGCAGCTTGCCGGGGAGGGGTGGAAGGACTGAAGCTTTCTTT. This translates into CASSLPGRGGRTEAFF.

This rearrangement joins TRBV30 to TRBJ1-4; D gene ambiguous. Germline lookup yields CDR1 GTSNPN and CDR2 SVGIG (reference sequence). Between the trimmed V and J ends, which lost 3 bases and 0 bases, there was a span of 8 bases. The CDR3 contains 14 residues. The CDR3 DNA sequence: TGTGCCTGGAGCATAGTTGCAACTAATGAAAAACTGTTTTTT. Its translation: CAWSIVATNEKLFF.

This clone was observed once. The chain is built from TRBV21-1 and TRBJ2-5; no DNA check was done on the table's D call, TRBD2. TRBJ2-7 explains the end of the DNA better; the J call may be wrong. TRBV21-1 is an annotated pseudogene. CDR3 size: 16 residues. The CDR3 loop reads CASGRGSGGGFYEQYF. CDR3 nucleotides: TGTGCCAGCGGGCGGGGGAGTGGCGGGGGATTCTACGAGCAGTACTTC.

In DNA form, the CDR3 reads TGTGCCAGCAGCTTGGGGACAGGGGTTAACTATGGCTACACCTTC. It translates to CASSLGTGVNYGYTF. This sequence joins TRBV5-6 and TRBJ1-2, with TRBD1 matching over 9 bases. Unmatched junction bases numbered 1, after V lost 0 bases and J lost 1 base. The CDR3 length is 15 residues. The germline V gene encodes CDR1 SGHDT and CDR2 YYEEEE.

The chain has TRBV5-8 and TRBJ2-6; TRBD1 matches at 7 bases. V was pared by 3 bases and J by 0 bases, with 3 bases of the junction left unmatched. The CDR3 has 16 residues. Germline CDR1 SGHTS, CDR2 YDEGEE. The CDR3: CASSYGQVSGANVLTF. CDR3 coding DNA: TGTGCCAGCAGCTACGGACAGGTCTCTGGGGCCAACGTCCTGACTTTC.

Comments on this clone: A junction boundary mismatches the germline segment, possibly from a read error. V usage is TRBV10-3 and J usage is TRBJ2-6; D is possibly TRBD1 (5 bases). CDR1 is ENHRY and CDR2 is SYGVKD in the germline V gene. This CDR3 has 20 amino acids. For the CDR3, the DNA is TGTGCCATCAGTGAGTTTGGGCAGCCAGGTGAAAATTCTGGGGCCAACGGCCTGACTTTC. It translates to CAISEFGQPGENSGANGLTF.

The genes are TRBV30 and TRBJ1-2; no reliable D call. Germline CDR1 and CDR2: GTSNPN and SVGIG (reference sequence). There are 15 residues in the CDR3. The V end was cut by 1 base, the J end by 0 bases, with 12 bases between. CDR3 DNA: TGTGCCTGGAGTGCTCTCGGGAAAGCTAACTATGGCTACACCTTC. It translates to CAWSALGKANYGYTF.

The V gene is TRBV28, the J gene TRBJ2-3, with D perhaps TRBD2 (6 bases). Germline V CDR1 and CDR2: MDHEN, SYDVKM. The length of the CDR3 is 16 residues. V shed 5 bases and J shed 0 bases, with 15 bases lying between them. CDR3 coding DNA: TGTGCCAGCAGTACCCCTTTGCGGGGAAGCACAGATACGCAGTATTTT. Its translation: CASSTPLRGSTDTQYF. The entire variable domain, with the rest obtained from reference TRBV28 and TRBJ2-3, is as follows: DVKVTQSSRYLVKRTGEKVFLECVQDMDHENMFWYRQDPGLGLRLIYFSYDVKMKEKGDIPEGYSVSREKKERFSLILESASTNQTSMYLCASSTPLRGSTDTQYFGPGTRLTVL.

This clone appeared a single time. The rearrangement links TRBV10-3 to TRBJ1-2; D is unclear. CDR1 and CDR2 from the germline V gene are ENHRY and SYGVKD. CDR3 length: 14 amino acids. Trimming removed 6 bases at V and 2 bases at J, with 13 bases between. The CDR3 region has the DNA TGTGCCATCAGCGACGGTCCAGGAAACTATGGCTACACCTTC. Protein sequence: CAISDGPGNYGYTF.

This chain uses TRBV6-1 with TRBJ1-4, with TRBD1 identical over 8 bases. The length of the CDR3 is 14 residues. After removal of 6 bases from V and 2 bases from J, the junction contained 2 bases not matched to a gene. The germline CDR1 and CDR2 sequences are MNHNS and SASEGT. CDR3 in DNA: TGTGCCAGCAGCAACAGGGGGACTAATGAAAAACTGTTTTTT. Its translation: CASSNRGTNEKLFF.

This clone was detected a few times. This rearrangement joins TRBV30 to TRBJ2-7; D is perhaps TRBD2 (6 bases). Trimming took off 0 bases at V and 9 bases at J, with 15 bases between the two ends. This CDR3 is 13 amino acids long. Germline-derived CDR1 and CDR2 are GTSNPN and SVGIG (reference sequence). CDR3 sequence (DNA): TGTGCCTGGAGTGTACCTGTTCGGGGGTCGCAGTACTTC. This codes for CAWSVPVRGSQYF.

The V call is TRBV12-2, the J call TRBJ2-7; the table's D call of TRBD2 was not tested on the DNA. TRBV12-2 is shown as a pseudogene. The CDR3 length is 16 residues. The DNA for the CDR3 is TGTGCAAGTCGCTCTTCTTGTGGGGAGGCCCCCTACGAGCAGTACTTC. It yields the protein CASRSSCGEAPYEQYF.

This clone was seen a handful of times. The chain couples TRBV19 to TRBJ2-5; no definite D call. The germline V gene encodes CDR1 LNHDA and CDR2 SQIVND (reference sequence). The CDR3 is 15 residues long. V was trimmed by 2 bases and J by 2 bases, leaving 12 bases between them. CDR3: CASSITIQLQETQYF. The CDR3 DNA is TGTGCCAGTAGTATAACTATCCAACTACAAGAGACCCAGTACTTC.

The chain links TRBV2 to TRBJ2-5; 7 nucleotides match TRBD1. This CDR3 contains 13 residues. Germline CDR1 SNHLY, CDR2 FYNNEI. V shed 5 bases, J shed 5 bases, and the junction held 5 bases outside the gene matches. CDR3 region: CASSPTGDETQYF. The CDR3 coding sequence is TGTGCCAGCAGTCCCACAGGGGACGAGACCCAGTACTTC.

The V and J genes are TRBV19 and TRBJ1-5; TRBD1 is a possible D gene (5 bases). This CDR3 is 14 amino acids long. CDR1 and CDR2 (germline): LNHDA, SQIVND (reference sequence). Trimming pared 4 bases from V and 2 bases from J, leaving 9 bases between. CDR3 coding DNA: TGTGCCAGTAGTACGGACATTCGCAATCAGCCCCAGCATTTT. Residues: CASSTDIRNQPQHF.